The rows below give T cell receptor beta chains drawn from one sample of a study of radiation and T cells in renal cell carcinoma. Repertoires were generated with immunoSEQ multiplex PCR, while TCRdb's copy carries only in-frame clones and drops some. The table records about 86,000 clones, about 85% of them present only once. Material: blood, obtained from a patient whose treatment included radiotherapy and nephrectomy. These receptors were taken from a man aged 50-59 years with renal cell carcinoma. CDR3s include the opening cysteine and the closing phenylalanine or tryptophan. The order of the fields is V gene, J gene, CDR3 protein.

V: TRBV28
J: TRBJ1-3
CDR3: CASSSGGQRNTIYF

V: TRBV11-2
J: TRBJ2-2
CDR3: CASSLEQLTGELFF

V: TRBV29-1
J: TRBJ2-7
CDR3: CSVGAQGRYEQYF

V: TRBV5-1
J: NA
CDR3: CASTYEQYF

V: TRBV5-1
J: TRBJ2-5
CDR3: CASSLGLAVQETQYF

V: TRBV15
J: TRBJ2-5
CDR3: CATSRDASETQYF

V: TRBV2
J: TRBJ2-3
CDR3: CASSAVDTQYF

V: TRBV5-1
J: TRBJ2-7
CDR3: CASSLASGGATYEQYF

V: TRBV5-6
J: TRBJ1-2
CDR3: CASSLDRRGGYTF

V: TRBV19
J: TRBJ1-5
CDR3: CASRALGGGSTQPQHF

V: TRBV5-1
J: TRBJ2-6
CDR3: CASSSSGISGANVLTF

V: TRBV4-2
J: TRBJ2-1
CDR3: CASSQVSRLAAIKYNEQFF

V: TRBV9
J: TRBJ2-1
CDR3: CASSVTGSSQEQFF

V: TRBV19
J: TRBJ2-3
CDR3: CASSIQGPSTDTQYF

V: TRBV18
J: TRBJ2-7
CDR3: CASSQGEPINYEQYF

V: TRBV21-1
J: TRBJ2-1
CDR3: CASSKVQELFFSSYNEQFF

V: TRBV6-6
J: TRBJ1-1
CDR3: CASSIPSSPEAFF

V: TRBV5-4
J: TRBJ2-1
CDR3: CASSPGGGYNEQFF

V: TRBV2
J: TRBJ1-1
CDR3: CASSGDIREAFF

V: TRBV5-6
J: TRBJ2-7
CDR3: CASSLNHLRKQYF

V: TRBV5-1
J: TRBJ2-7
CDR3: CASSFRDRGYEQYF

V: TRBV20-1
J: TRBJ2-5
CDR3: CSGGLVETQYF

V: TRBV6-5
J: TRBJ1-5
CDR3: CASRFYPGDQPQHF

V: TRBV5-1
J: TRBJ2-3
CDR3: CASRWGRGGFGDTQYF

V: TRBV27
J: TRBJ1-5
CDR3: CASRGTGVNQPQHF

V: TRBV11-3
J: TRBJ2-5
CDR3: CASSPRSRTGNIDQETQYF

V: TRBV10-3
J: TRBJ2-1
CDR3: CAISPSGGKNNEQFF

V: TRBV11-2
J: TRBJ2-2
CDR3: CASSLRDGGELFF

V: TRBV5-6
J: TRBJ2-5
CDR3: CASSFGLAGEETQYF

V: TRBV7-2
J: TRBJ2-3
CDR3: CASSLATGTDTQYF

V: TRBV19
J: TRBJ2-1
CDR3: CASSIARGPYNEQFF

V: TRBV5-4
J: TRBJ1-1
CDR3: CASSLAPGQANTEAFF

V: TRBV13
J: TRBJ2-3
CDR3: CASSFVVAGGQTDTQYF

V: TRBV7-6
J: TRBJ2-7
CDR3: CASSLNTLAYEQYF

V: TRBV4-1
J: TRBJ1-2
CDR3: CASSQDSYGYTF

V: TRBV21-1
J: TRBJ1-1
CDR3: CASSPRLEGGEDTEAFF

V: TRBV19
J: TRBJ2-3
CDR3: CASSVAGSTDTQYF

V: TRBV19
J: TRBJ2-3
CDR3: CASMLTSGRTDTQYF

V: TRBV9
J: TRBJ2-1
CDR3: CASSVVAGRGNEQFF

V: TRBV27
J: TRBJ2-2
CDR3: CASSEREWSGELFF

V: TRBV6-5
J: TRBJ2-7
CDR3: CASSYIGGGSYEQYF